This T cell receptor (beta chain) was sequenced for a study of response to subunit inactivated influenza vaccine. General study results and limits: The authors suggested that few new T cells are recruited per seasonal influenza vaccination.

The CDR3 is 14 residues long. V lost 3 bases, J lost 4 bases, and 9 bases lay in between. Germline CDR1 and CDR2: KGHSH and LQKENI. A note on this clonotype: Antigen specificity is unknown.

TCRdb reprocessed the RT-PCR reads with MiXCR, giving one entry per CDR3 protein. The table lists about 650,000 distinct CDR3 sequences, roughly 14% of them singletons. The TCR comes from a man in his forties or fifties who received an inactivated influenza vaccine. The sequences come from PBMCs from blood, collected roughly 13 days after vaccination. V usage is TRBV18 and J usage is TRBJ2-2; the D is unclear. This chain's CDR3 is CASSPVASTGELFF. CDR3 nucleotides: TGTGCCAGCTCACCCGTCGCTAGCACCGGGGAGCTGTTTTTT.